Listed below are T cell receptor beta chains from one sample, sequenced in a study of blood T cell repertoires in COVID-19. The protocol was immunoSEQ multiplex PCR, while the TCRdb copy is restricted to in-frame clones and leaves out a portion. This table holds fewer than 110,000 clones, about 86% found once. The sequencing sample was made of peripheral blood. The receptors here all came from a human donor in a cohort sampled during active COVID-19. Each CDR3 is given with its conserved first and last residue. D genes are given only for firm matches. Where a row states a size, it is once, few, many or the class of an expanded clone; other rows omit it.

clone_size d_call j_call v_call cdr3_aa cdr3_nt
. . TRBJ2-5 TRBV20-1 CSPRGGETQYF TGCAGCCCGCGGGGAGGAGAGACCCAGTACTTC
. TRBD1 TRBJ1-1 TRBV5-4 CASRLAGTGGAAEAFF TGTGCCAGCAGATTAGCCGGGACAGGGGGCGCGGCTGAAGCTTTCTTT
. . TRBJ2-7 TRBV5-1 CASRTQGSSYEQYF TGCGCCAGCAGAACGCAGGGCTCGTCCTACGAGCAGTACTTC
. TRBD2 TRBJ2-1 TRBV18 CASSTTSGANEQFF TGTGCCAGCTCAACCACTAGCGGGGCCAATGAGCAGTTCTTC
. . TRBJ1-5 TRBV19 CASSIVLGRGNQPQHF TGTGCCAGTAGTATAGTCCTGGGCCGAGGCAATCAGCCCCAGCATTTT
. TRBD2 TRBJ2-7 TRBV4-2 CASSLGSSGSSYEQYF TGTGCCAGCAGCCTGGGGTCTAGCGGGAGCTCCTACGAGCAGTACTTC
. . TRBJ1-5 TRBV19 CASTLEGFGVSNQPQHF TGTGCCAGTACCCTGGAGGGTTTCGGGGTGAGCAATCAGCCCCAGCATTTT
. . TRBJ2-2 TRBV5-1 CASSSEPNTGELFF TGCGCCAGCAGCTCGGAGCCGAACACCGGGGAGCTGTTTTTT
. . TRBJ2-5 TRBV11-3 CASSLTGETQYF TGTGCCAGCAGCCTCACAGGGGAGACCCAGTACTTC
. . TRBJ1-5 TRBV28 CASSAGGWANQPQHF TGTGCCAGCAGTGCGGGGGGGTGGGCGAATCAGCCCCAGCATTTT
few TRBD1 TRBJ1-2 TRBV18 CASSPSDRAADYGYTF TGTGCCAGCTCACCAAGTGACAGGGCGGCTGACTATGGCTACACCTTC
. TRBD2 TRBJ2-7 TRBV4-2 CASSQAGGRTYEQYF TGTGCCAGCAGCCAAGCGGGGGGGCGCACCTACGAGCAGTACTTC
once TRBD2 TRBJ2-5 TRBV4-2 CASSQALSGGATETQYF TGTGCCAGCAGCCAGGCTCTTAGCGGGGGGGCCACTGAGACCCAGTACTTC
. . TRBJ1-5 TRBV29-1 CSVASSNQPQHF TGCAGCGTTGCTTCTAGCAATCAGCCCCAGCATTTT
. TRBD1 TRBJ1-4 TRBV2 CASRDRGTPNEKLFF TGTGCCAGCAGGGACAGGGGCACGCCTAATGAAAAACTGTTTTTT
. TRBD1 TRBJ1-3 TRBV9 CASSVGTGGGNTIYF TGTGCCAGCAGCGTAGGAACAGGGGGTGGAAACACCATATATTTT
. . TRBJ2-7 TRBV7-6 CASSLAGGPPYEQYF TGTGCCAGCAGCTTAGCGGGGGGGCCGCCCTACGAGCAGTACTTC
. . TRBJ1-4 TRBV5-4 CASSPTTGLDEKLFF TGTGCCAGCAGCCCCACCACGGGGTTGGATGAAAAACTGTTTTTT
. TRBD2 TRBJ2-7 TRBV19 CASSIGRAGALNSYEQYF TGTGCCAGTAGTATAGGGCGAGCGGGAGCTCTTAATTCCTACGAGCAGTACTTC
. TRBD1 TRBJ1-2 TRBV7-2 CASSLGGGAGYGYTF TGTGCCAGCAGCTTAGGAGGGGGCGCGGGCTATGGCTACACCTTC
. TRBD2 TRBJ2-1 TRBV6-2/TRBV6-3 CASSYSGFYYNEQFF TGTGCCAGCAGTTATAGCGGGTTTTACTACAATGAGCAGTTCTTC
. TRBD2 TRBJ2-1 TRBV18 CASSTFLTSGGVNEQFF TGTGCCAGCTCAACTTTTCTGACTAGCGGGGGGGTAAATGAGCAGTTCTTC
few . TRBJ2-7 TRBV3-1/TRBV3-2 CASRPAAGIAYEQYF TGTGCCAGCAGGCCCGCGGCGGGAATTGCCTACGAGCAGTACTTC
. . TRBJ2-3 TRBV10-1 CASSEWAGQPSTDTQYF TGCGCCAGCAGTGAGTGGGCCGGACAGCCAAGCACAGATACGCAGTATTTT
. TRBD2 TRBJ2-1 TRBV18 CASSSGLAERREQFF TGTGCCAGCTCATCAGGACTAGCGGAGAGGCGTGAGCAGTTCTTC
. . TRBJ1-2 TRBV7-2 CASSLQSGRHGYTF TGTGCCAGCAGCTTACAGTCAGGGCGGCATGGCTACACCTTC
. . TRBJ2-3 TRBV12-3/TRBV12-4 CASSPRQSRTQYF TGTGCCAGCAGTCCCAGACAGAGCAGAACGCAGTATTTT
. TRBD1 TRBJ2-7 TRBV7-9 CASSPLRDRTTYEQYF TGTGCCAGCAGCCCACTCCGGGACAGGACCACCTACGAGCAGTACTTC
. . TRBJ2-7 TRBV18 CASSPGYEQYF TGTGCCAGCTCACCCGGGTACGAGCAGTACTTC
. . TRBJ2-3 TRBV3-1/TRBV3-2 CASSLRGSGLLGRFTDTQYF TGTGCCAGCAGCTTACGGGGGTCGGGGCTCCTGGGGCGTTTCACAGATACGCAGTATTTT
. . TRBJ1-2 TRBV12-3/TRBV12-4 CASSLQTGYGYTF TGTGCCAGCAGTTTACAGACAGGCTATGGCTACACCTTC
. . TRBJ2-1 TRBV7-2 CASSLLGDRPNEQFF TGTGCCAGCAGCTTACTTGGTGACAGACCCAATGAGCAGTTCTTC
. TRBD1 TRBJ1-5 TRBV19 CASSTGQEPQPQHF TGTGCCAGTAGTACCGGACAGGAGCCTCAGCCCCAGCATTTT
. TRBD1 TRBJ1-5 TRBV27 CASSSRQGSVRQPQHF TGTGCCAGCAGTTCTAGACAGGGGTCGGTTCGTCAGCCCCAGCATTTT